This T cell receptor (beta chain) was observed in a study of T cells in Graves' hyperthyroidism and ophthalmopathy. Findings of the study overall: Before onset, ophthalmopathy was predicted by the model a median roughly 6.4 months earlier. Most thyroid-expanded clonotypes above 0.001 were also found in blood.

This clonotype appeared many times. Its antigen remains unidentified. Subjects with ophthalmopathy showed a Clinical Activity Score no lower than 3, a NOSPECS grade no lower than 4, and a duration shorter than 3 months. The authors took PBMCs from 8 to 10 ml fresh peripheral blood. From RNA transcripts, TCR beta CDR3 regions were amplified. Carried out on the TCR CDR3, a first-round RT-PCR used the HTBI primer set. TCRdb re-called the multiplex PCR reads with MiXCR, one entry per CDR3 protein. The sample includes about 400,000 distinct CDR3 sequences, over 11% of them seen just once. Germline values: CDR1 ENHRY, CDR2 SYGVKD. This CDR3 comprises 13 residues. The V gene end was trimmed by 10 bases and the J gene end by 2 bases; junction bases not matched to a gene: 7.

The sequence was collected from a man aged 45 to 65 with Graves' ophthalmopathy. The source material was blood. The chain carries TRBV10-3 and TRBJ2-7; 8 nucleotides line up with TRBD1. CDR3 nucleotides: TGTGCCAGCAGAACAGGGGGAGCCTACGAGCAGTACTTC. Residues: CASRTGGAYEQYF.